The source of this T cell receptor beta chain is a study of blood T cell repertoires in COVID-19. V trimming: 2 bases; J trimming: 1 base; junction bases outside the gene matches: 1. The CDR3 length is 16 residues. Germline loops: CDR1 LNHDA, CDR2 SQIVND (reference sequence). Profiling relied on immunoSEQ multiplex PCR, and the TCRdb table lists in-frame clones only, not all of them. Here the sample spans 150,000 to 200,000 clones, approximately 79% being singletons. The sample was peripheral blood. This clonotype was obtained from a woman aged 40 to 55 with COVID-19, enrolled during active disease. This chain uses TRBV19 with TRBJ1-5; 11 bases are shared with TRBD1. The CDR3 nucleotides read TGTGCCAGTAGTATAAGGGACAGGGGGAGCAATCAGCCCCAGCATTTT. Translating gives CASSIRDRGSNQPQHF.